Here is one TCR beta chain with its context. What it binds is not known. These data are taken from a study of shared clonotypes between healthy human individuals. Study in general: CD4 naive and memory got three plates each, CD8 naive two, CD8 memory one. General study findings and limits: Donors were few, which limited the genetic and exposure-history diversity represented.

CDR3 length: 18 residues. CDR1 is LGHNA, CDR2 YNFKEQ, per germline. V trimming: 0 bases; J trimming: 2 bases; junction bases outside the gene matches: 9. The data were produced by immunoSEQ multiplex PCR, yet TCRdb's version contains in-frame clones alone and is incomplete. The table shows millions of clones, with 85% to 95% occurring only once. The chain uses TRBV4-2 and TRBJ2-2; 7 bases line up with TRBD2. The specimen sequenced was naive CD4+ T cells from PBMCs. The subset is: CD45RA+ positively selected. The receptor was derived from a man between 18 and 29 years old in good health. Some clones in this sample may be carry-over from other donors' samples. CDR3 sequence: CASSQDRSTAGNTGELFF. CDR3 coding DNA: TGTGCCAGCAGCCAAGATCGAAGTACAGCGGGAAACACCGGGGAGCTGTTTTTT.